A single sample gave rise to the 6 T cell receptor beta chains below, sequenced in a study of cytomegalovirus exposure and HLA in healthy donors. The PCR made use of 60 Vbeta and 13 Jbeta primers. The method was immunoSEQ multiplex PCR; TCRdb's version includes in-frame clones alone and lacks a portion of them. Among some 96,000 clones listed, roughly three fifths were seen once. What was sequenced was PBMCs. All receptors derive from a man aged 55 to 69 in good health and CMV-seronegative.

This chain connects TRBV6-1 to TRBJ2-3; D may be TRBD2 (5 bases). Looked up from germline, CDR1 is MNHNS and CDR2 is SASEGT. There are 17 residues in the CDR3. V was clipped by 2 bases and J by 4 bases, with 19 bases between them. The CDR3 region is CASSESGKSTWADTQYF. The CDR3, as DNA: TGTGCCAGCAGTGAATCGGGGAAGTCGACTTGGGCAGATACGCAGTATTTT.

The chain is built from TRBV7-3 and TRBJ2-2; the match to TRBD2 covers 8 bases. CDR1 and CDR2 from the germline V gene are SGHTA and FQGTGA. There are 15 residues in the CDR3. Losses at the gene ends were 2 bases for V and 2 bases for J; bases not matched to a gene: 1. CDR3 residues: CASSLGTRNTGELFF. The CDR3 DNA is TGTGCCAGCAGCTTAGGGACTAGAAACACCGGGGAGCTGTTTTTT.

This chain joins TRBV6-5 and TRBJ2-2; TRBD2 is a possible D gene (6 bases). V was clipped by 6 bases and J by 2 bases, with 10 bases between them. The length of the CDR3 is 14 residues. Germline V gives CDR1 MNHEY, CDR2 SVGAGI. The DNA of the CDR3 is TGTGCCAGCAGCGCCGGGACTAACACCGGGGAGCTGTTTTTT. Encoded protein: CASSAGTNTGELFF.

This clone was seen only a few times. The gene calls are TRBV5-1 and TRBJ2-1, with 7 bases lining up with TRBD1. The V gene's germline CDR1 is SGHRS and CDR2 YFSETQ. Trimming removed 4 bases from V and 2 bases from J; junction bases left unmatched: 9. There are 16 residues in the CDR3. The CDR3 here is CASSLSTGTAYNEQFF. In nucleotides, the CDR3 is TGCGCCAGCAGCCTTTCTACCGGGACAGCCTACAATGAGCAGTTCTTC.

V is TRBV2 and J is TRBJ2-2; no definite D call. The CDR3 is 15 amino acids. Trimming stripped 1 base from V and 4 bases from J, with 10 bases between. Germline V lookup: CDR1 SNHLY, CDR2 FYNNEI. The CDR3 DNA reads as TGTGCCAGCAGTGAAGTGCGCACCGCCACCGGGGAGCTGTTTTTT. The encoded protein is CASSEVRTATGELFF.

The chain combines TRBV28 with TRBJ2-1; 9 nucleotides match TRBD1. The V gene's germline CDR1 is MDHEN and CDR2 SYDVKM. The CDR3 spans 14 residues. V gave up 4 bases and J gave up 6 bases; unmatched junction bases: 4. CDR3 region: CASSWDRVVNEQFF. The CDR3 region has the DNA TGTGCCAGCAGTTGGGACAGGGTGGTCAATGAGCAGTTCTTC.